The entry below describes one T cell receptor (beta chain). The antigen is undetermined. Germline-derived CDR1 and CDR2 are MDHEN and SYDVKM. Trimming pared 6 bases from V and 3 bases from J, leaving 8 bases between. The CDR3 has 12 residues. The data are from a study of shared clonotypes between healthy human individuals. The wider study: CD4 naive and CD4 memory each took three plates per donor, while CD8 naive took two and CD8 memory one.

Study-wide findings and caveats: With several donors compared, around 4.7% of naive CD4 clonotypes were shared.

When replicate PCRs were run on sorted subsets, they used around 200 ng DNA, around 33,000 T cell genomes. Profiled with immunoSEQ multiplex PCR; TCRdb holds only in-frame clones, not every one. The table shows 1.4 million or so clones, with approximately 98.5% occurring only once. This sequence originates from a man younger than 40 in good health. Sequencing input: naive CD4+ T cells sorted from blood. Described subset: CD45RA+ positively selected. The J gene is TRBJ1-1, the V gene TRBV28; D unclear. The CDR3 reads CASRLRHTEAFF. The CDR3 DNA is TGTGCCAGCAGGCTCCGGCACACTGAAGCTTTCTTT.